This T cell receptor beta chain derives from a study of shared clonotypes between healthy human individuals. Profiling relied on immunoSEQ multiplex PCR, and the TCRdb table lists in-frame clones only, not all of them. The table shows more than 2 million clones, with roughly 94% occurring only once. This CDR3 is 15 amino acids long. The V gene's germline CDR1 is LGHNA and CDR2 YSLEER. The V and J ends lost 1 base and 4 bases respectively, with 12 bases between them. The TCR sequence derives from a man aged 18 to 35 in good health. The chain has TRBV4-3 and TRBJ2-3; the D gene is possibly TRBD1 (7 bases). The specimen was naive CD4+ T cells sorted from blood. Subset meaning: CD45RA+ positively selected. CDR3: CASSQGRGLADTQYF. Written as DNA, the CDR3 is TGCGCCAGCAGCCAAGGGAGGGGGCTGGCAGATACGCAGTATTTT.